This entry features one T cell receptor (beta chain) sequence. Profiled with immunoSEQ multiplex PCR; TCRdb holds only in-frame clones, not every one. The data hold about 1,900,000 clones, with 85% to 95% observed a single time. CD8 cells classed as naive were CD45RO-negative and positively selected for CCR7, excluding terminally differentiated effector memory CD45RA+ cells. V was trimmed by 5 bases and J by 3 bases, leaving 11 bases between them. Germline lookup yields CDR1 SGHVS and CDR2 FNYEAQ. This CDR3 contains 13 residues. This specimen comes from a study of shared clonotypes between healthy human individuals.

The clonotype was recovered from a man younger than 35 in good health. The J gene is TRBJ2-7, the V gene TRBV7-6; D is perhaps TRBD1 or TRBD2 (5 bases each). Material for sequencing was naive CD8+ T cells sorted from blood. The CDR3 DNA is TGTGCCAGCAGCCCGAGGGACCTCTACGAGCAGTACTTC. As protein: CASSPRDLYEQYF.